This T cell receptor (beta chain) was captured by sequencing in a study of blood T cell repertoires in COVID-19. Background on the study: Cohort 3 donors counted as recovered after two negative PCRs, clearance, or resolved symptoms. The cDNA or gDNA used as material had been derived from T cells, B-cell-depleted T cells, or PBMCs.

Each participant's cohort was designated according to participant-reported clinical history. Per the study methods: Estimation of nucleated cell counts relied on the amplification of reference gene primers. Sequencing was performed with immunoSEQ multiplex PCR; in TCRdb, only in-frame clones are kept and a portion is missing. V, J and clone size were drawn from that table, and D and trimming were deduced from the DNA. This table holds about 150,000 clones, less than 80% found once. Trimming took 3 bases from V and 9 from J, leaving 12 bases between them. This CDR3 comprises 13 residues. Germline V gene data show CDR1 as MDHEN and CDR2 as SYDVKM.

Input material: PBMCs or T cells enriched from blood (not recorded which). The sequence came from a woman aged 65 to 85 in a cohort exposed to, infected with or recovered from COVID-19 (not recorded which). This rearrangement joins TRBV28 to TRBJ1-5; D remains ambiguous. CDR3 region: CASSFVNAWPQHF. In nucleotides, the CDR3 is TGTGCCAGCAGTTTTGTGAACGCGTGGCCCCAGCATTTT.